These 10 T cell receptor beta chains share one sample of origin, sequenced in a study of T-cell memory formation after mild COVID-19. In TCRdb, the 5' RACE reads were re-called with MiXCR into one record per CDR3 protein. The sample records some 350,000 distinct CDR3 sequences, about a sixth being singletons. The sequenced sample was PBMCs or a T cell subset sorted from them (not recorded which). All receptors derive from a man aged 18 to 29 who had mild COVID-19 (a few samples of this study predate the infection). Cell type and time point are not known.

This clonotype was counted a few times. The V and J genes are TRBV11-2 and TRBJ1-3; D uncertain. Trimming cost V 5 bases and J 0 bases, with 8 bases left between them. CDR3 size: 14 residues. The germline V gene has CDR1 SGHAT and CDR2 FQNNGV. In DNA, the CDR3 is TGTGCCAGCAGCCAACTGTACTCTGGAAACACCATATATTTT. It encodes CASSQLYSGNTIYF.

The sample holds a few counts of this clonotype. CDR3 protein: CASSPSLSLDTQYF. DNA of the CDR3: TGTGCCAGCAGCCCTAGTCTGAGCTTGGATACGCAGTATTTT. V usage is TRBV11-3 and J usage is TRBJ2-3; D ambiguous. From germline, CDR1 is SGHNT and CDR2 YENEEA. The CDR3 extends over 14 amino acids. Trimming left V 5 bases short and J 6 bases short, with 15 bases between. The full variable domain, its missing parts supplied by reference TRBV11-3 and TRBJ2-3, is EAGVVQSPRYKIIEKKQPVAFWCNPISGHNTLYWYLQNLGQGPELLIRYENEEAVDDSQLPKDRFSAERLKGVDSTLKIQPAELGDSAVYLCASSPSLSLDTQYFGPGTRLTVL.

The sample holds a few counts of this clonotype. The CDR3 bases are TGTGCCAGCAGTTTATCAATGACGGATGGCTACACCTTC. Translated: CASSLSMTDGYTF. This sequence joins TRBV27 and TRBJ1-2; D unresolved. With 0 bases removed from V and 6 bases from J, the gap between germline ends came to 8 bases. The CDR3 is 13 residues long. Germline-derived CDR1 and CDR2 are MNHEY and SMNVEV (reference sequence).

In regard to this clonotype: One junction end does not reproduce the germline sequence, and a read error may be involved. V is TRBV5-1 and J is TRBJ2-1; no reliable D call. The germline V gene has CDR1 SGHRS and CDR2 YFSETQ. This CDR3 is 14 amino acids long. The CDR3 sequence: CASSLGSSYNEQSF. The CDR3 DNA follows: TGCGCCAGCAGCTTGGGGAGTTCCTACAATGAGCAGTCCTTC. Variable domain in full (rest from reference TRBV5-1 and TRBJ2-1): KAGVTQTPRYLIKTRGQQVTLSCSPISGHRSVSWYQQTPGQGLQFLFEYFSETQRNKGNFPGRFSGRQFSNSRSEMNVSTLELGDSALYLCASSLGSSYNEQSFGPGTRLTVL.

This clonotype was seen only a few times. The genes are TRBV4-1 and TRBJ2-7, with TRBD1 as a possible D gene (6 bases). Trimming took off 2 bases at V and 1 base at J, with 9 bases between the two ends. The CDR3 spans 14 residues. CDR1 MGHRA and CDR2 YSYEKL come from the germline V gene. CDR3 in amino acids: CASSQRTASYEQYF. The CDR3 DNA reads as TGCGCCAGCAGCCAAAGGACAGCTTCCTACGAGCAGTACTTC.

This chain links TRBV7-3 with TRBJ1-5, with D hard to call. The CDR3 is 13 amino acids. V lost 5 bases, J lost 11 bases, and 16 bases lay in between. Germline values: CDR1 SGHTA, CDR2 FQGTGA. The CDR3 DNA is TGTGCCAGCAGCCCCGTGCCTGGTATGACCCAGCATTTT. Translating it yields CASSPVPGMTQHF.

The chain couples TRBV11-2 to TRBJ2-3; 12 bases are shared with TRBD1. V was pared by 7 bases and J by 11 bases, with 13 bases of the junction left unmatched. Germline loops: CDR1 SGHAT, CDR2 FQNNGV. This CDR3 contains 15 residues. The CDR3 DNA follows: TGTGCCAGCACCCGAAACCGGGACAGGGGGCGGTTGCAGTATTTT. As protein: CASTRNRDRGRLQYF. The variable domain in full, with the rest retrieved from reference TRBV11-2 and TRBJ2-3, is EAGVAQSPRYKIIEKRQSVAFWCNPISGHATLYWYQQILGQGPKLLIQFQNNGVVDDSQLPKDRFSAERLKGVDSTLKIQPAKLEDSAVYLCASTRNRDRGRLQYFGPGTRLTVL.

This clonotype turned up a few times. V is TRBV29-1 and J is TRBJ2-1; TRBD1 aligns across 7 bases. Germline values: CDR1 SQVTM, CDR2 ANQGSEA. The CDR3 runs 12 residues. The trim removed 3 bases at V and 9 bases at J, leaving 5 bases unmatched. CDR3 coding DNA: TGCAGCGTTGACCGGACAGGCGGTGAGCAGTTCTTC. Its translation: CSVDRTGGEQFF.

The V gene is TRBV15, the J gene TRBJ2-5; D assignment may be TRBD1 or TRBD2 (6 bases each). The CDR3 is 15 amino acids. Germline V lookup: CDR1 LNHNV, CDR2 YYDKDF (reference sequence). Trimming took off 5 bases at V and 7 bases at J, with 20 bases between the two ends. The CDR3 loop reads CATSPQVPGARTQYF. CDR3 bases: TGTGCCACCAGCCCTCAGGTCCCGGGGGCACGGACCCAGTACTTC.

The chain links TRBV7-9 to TRBJ2-1, with unresolved D. The CDR3 totals 12 residues. The germline CDR1 and CDR2 sequences are SEHNR and FQNEAQ (reference sequence). V was trimmed by 7 bases and J by 10 bases, leaving 14 bases between them. The CDR3 is CASTPGWVEQFF. In nucleotides, the CDR3 is TGTGCCAGCACCCCCGGCTGGGTCGAGCAGTTCTTC. The full variable domain, in which reference TRBV7-9 and TRBJ2-1 provide the parts outside the CDR3, is DTGVSQNPRHKITKRGQNVTFRCDPISEHNRLYWYRQTLGQGPEFLTYFQNEAQLEKSRLLSDRFSAERPKGSFSTLEIQRTEQGDSAMYLCASTPGWVEQFFGPGTRLTVL.